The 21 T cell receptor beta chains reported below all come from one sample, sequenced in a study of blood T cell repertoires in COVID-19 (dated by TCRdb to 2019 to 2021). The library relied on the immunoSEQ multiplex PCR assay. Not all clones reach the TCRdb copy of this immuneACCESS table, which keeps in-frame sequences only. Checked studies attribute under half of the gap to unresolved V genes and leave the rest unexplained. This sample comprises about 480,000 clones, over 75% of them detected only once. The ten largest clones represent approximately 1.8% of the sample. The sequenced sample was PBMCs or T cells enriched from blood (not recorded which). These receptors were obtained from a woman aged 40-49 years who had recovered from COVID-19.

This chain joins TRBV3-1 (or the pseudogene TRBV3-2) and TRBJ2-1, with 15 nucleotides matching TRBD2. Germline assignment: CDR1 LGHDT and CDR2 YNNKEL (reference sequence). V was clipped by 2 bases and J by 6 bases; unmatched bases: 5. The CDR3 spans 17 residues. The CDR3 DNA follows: TGTGCCAGCAGCCAACCGGGACTAGCGGGAGGTGGCAATGAGCAGTTCTTC. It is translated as CASSQPGLAGGGNEQFF.

The CDR3: CASSSTAGRNYEQYF. CDR3 in DNA: TGTGCCAGCAGTTCCACGGCGGGTAGGAACTACGAGCAGTACTTC. V and J are TRBV11-2 and TRBJ2-7, with a tentative D call TRBD2 (5 bases). V lost 6 bases, J lost 3 bases, and 18 bases lay in between. The CDR3 totals 15 residues. Looked up from germline, CDR1 is SGHAT and CDR2 is FQNNGV.

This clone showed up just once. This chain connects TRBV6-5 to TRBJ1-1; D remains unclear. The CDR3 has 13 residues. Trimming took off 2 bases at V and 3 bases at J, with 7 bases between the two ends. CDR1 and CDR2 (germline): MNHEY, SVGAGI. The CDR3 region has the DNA TGTGCCAGCAGTTACGGCGGGTACACTGAAGCTTTCTTT. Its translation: CASSYGGYTEAFF.

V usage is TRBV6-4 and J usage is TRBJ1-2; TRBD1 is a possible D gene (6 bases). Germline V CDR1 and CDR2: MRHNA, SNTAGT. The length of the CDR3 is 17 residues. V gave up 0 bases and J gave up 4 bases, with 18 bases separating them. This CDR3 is CASSDSSSTGFLYGYTF. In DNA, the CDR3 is TGTGCCAGCAGTGACTCGAGTTCGACAGGATTTCTCTATGGCTACACCTTC.

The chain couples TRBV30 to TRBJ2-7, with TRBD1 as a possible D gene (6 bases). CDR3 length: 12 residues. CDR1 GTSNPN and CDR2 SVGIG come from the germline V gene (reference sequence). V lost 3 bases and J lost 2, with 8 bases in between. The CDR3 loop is CAWSGQTYEQYF. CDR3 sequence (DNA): TGTGCCTGGAGCGGACAGACCTACGAGCAGTACTTC.

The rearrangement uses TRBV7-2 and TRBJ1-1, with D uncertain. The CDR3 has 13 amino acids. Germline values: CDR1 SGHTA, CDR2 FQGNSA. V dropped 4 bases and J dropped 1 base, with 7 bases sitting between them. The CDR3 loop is CASSSTRNTEAFF. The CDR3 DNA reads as TGTGCCAGCAGCTCCACTAGGAACACTGAAGCTTTCTTT.

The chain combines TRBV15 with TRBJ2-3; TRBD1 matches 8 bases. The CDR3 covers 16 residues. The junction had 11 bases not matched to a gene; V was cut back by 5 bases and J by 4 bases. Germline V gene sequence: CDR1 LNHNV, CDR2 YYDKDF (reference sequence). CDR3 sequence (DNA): TGTGCCACCAGCCCAAACTTCGGGGACAGGTCAGATACGCAGTATTTT. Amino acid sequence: CATSPNFGDRSDTQYF.

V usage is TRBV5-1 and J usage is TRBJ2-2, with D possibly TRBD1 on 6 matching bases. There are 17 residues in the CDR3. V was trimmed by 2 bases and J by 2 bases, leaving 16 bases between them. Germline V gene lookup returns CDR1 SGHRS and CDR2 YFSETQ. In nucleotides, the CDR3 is TGCGCCAGCAGCTTCCCTCAGGGGTCGGGTAACACCGGGGAGCTGTTTTTT. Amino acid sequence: CASSFPQGSGNTGELFF.

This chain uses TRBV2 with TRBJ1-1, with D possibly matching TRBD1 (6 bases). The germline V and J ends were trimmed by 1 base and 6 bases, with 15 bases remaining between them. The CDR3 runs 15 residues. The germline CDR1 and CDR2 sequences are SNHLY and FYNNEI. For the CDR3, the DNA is TGTGCCAGCAGTGAAGTAGGTCAACAGGGCTCTGAAGCTTTCTTT. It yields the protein CASSEVGQQGSEAFF.

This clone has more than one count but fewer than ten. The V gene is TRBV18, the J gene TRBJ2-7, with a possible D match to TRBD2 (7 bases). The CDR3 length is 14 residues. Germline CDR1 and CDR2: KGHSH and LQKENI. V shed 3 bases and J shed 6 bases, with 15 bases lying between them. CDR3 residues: CASSPDTGRGEQYF. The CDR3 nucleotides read TGTGCCAGCTCACCCGACACAGGGAGGGGCGAGCAGTACTTC.

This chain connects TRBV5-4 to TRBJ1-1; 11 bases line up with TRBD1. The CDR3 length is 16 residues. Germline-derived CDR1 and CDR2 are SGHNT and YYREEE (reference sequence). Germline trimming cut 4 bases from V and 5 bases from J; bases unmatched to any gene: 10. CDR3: CASSPNGDRGGTEAFF. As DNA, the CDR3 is TGTGCCAGCAGCCCAAATGGGGACAGGGGGGGAACTGAAGCTTTCTTT.

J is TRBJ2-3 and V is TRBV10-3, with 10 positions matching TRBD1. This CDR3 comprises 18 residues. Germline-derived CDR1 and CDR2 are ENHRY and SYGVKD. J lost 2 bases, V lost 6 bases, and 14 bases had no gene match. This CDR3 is CAIRTTGGQGKVTDTQYF. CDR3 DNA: TGTGCCATCAGGACAACCGGGGGACAGGGGAAAGTCACAGATACGCAGTATTTT.

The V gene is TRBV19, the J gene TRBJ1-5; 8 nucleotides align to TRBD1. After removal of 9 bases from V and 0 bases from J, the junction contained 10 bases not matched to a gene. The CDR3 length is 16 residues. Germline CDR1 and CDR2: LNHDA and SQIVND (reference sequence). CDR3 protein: CASRNRDRNSNQPQHF. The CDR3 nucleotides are TGTGCCAGCCGAAACCGGGACAGGAATAGCAATCAGCCCCAGCATTTT.

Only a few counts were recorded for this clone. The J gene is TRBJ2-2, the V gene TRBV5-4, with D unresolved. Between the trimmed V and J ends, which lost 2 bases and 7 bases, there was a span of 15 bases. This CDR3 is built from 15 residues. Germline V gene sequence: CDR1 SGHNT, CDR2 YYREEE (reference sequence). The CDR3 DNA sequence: TGTGCCAGCAGCTTACCCAAATCATCAGGCGGGGAGCTGTTTTTT. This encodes CASSLPKSSGGELFF.

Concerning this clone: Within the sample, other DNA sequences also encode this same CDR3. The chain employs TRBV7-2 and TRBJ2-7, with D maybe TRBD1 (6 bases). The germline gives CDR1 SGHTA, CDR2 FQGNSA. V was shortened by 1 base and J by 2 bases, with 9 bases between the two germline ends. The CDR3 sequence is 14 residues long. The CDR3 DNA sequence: TGTGCCAGCAGCTTAGGGGGGCCTACCTACGAGCAGTACTTC. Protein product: CASSLGGPTYEQYF.

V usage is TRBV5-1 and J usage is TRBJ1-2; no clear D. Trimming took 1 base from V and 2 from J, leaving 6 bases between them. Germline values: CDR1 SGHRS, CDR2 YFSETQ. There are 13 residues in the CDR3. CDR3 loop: CASSLTSNYGYTF. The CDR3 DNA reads TGCGCCAGCAGCTTGACATCGAACTATGGCTACACCTTC.

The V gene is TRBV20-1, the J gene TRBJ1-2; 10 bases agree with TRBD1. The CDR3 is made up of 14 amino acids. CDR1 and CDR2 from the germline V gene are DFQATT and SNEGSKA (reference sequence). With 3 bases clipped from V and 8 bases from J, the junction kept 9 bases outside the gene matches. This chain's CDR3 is CSASRQGALGGYTF. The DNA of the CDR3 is TGCAGTGCTAGTCGACAGGGGGCTTTAGGAGGCTACACCTTC.

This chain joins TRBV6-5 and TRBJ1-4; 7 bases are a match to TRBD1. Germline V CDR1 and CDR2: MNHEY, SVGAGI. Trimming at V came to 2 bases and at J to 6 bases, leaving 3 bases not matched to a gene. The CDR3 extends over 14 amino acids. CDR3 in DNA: TGTGCCAGCAGTTACGCAGGGGGATATGAAAAACTGTTTTTT. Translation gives CASSYAGGYEKLFF.

The CDR3 sequence: CASGLVTWDTRLFTRSDYGYTF. DNA for the CDR3: TGTGCTAGTGGTTTGGTTACATGGGACACCCGTCTCTTTACGCGGTCCGACTATGGCTACACCTTC. The chain recombines TRBV12-5 with TRBJ1-2, with D perhaps TRBD1 (6 bases). In germline, CDR1 is LGHNT, CDR2 FRNRAP. The CDR3 consists of 22 residues. The ends were cut back, 0 bases at V and 3 bases at J, with 32 bases in the middle. The full variable domain, with the rest looked up from reference TRBV12-5 and TRBJ1-2, is DARVTQTPRHKVTEMGQEVTMRCQPILGHNTVFWYRQTMMQGLELLAYFRNRAPLDDSGMPKDRFSAEMPDATLATLKIQPSEPRDSAVYFCASGLVTWDTRLFTRSDYGYTFGSGTRLTVV.

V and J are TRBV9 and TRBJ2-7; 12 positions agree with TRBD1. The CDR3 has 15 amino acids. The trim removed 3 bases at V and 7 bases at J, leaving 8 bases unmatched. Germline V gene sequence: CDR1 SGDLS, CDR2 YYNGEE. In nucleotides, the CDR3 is TGTGCCAGCAGCGCCCGCGGGACAGGGGGCGGTGAGCAGTACTTC. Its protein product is CASSARGTGGGEQYF. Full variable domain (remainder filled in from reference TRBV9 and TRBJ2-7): DSGVTQTPKHLITATGQRVTLRCSPRSGDLSVYWYQQSLDQGLQFLIQYYNGEERAKGNILERFSAQQFPDLHSELNLSSLELGDSALYFCASSARGTGGGEQYFGPGTRLTVT.

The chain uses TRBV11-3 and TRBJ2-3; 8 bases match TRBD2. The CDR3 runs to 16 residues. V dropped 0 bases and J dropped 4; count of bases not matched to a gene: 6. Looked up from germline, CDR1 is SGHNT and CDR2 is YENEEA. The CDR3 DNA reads TGTGCCAGCAGCTTAGATTATGCGGGAGGTGCAGATACGCAGTATTTT. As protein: CASSLDYAGGADTQYF. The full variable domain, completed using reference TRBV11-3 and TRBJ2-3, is EAGVVQSPRYKIIEKKQPVAFWCNPISGHNTLYWYLQNLGQGPELLIRYENEEAVDDSQLPKDRFSAERLKGVDSTLKIQPAELGDSAVYLCASSLDYAGGADTQYFGPGTRLTVL.